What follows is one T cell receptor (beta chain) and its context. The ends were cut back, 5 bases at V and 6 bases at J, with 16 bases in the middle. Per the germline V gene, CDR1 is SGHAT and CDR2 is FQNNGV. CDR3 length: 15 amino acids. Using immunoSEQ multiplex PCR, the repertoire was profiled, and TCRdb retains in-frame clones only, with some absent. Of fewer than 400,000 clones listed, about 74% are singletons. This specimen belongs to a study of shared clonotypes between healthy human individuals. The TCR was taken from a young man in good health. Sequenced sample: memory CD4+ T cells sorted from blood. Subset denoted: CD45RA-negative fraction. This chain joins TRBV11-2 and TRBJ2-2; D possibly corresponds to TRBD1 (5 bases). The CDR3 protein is CASSLRVQAPGELFF. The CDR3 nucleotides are TGTGCCAGCAGCCTCAGGGTGCAGGCTCCCGGGGAGCTGTTTTTT.